These 28 T cell receptor beta chains were all obtained from the same sample, sequenced in a study of blood T cells in healthy people across ages. Then a second PCR, running about 7 to 11 cycles, was carried out with a sample-barcoded 5' primer and a J-beta primer mix. TCRdb itself ran the 5' RACE reads through MiXCR, one entry per CDR3 protein. The table shows some 1.5 million distinct CDR3 sequences, with 40% to 45% occurring only once. Material: blood. The receptors stem from a young woman in good health.

The CDR3 is CASSQDGAGNSPLHF. The CDR3 coding sequence is TGCGCCAGCAGCCAAGACGGAGCAGGCAATTCACCCCTCCACTTT. The chain has TRBV4-3 and TRBJ1-6; D ambiguous. This CDR3 region has 15 residues. V lost 0 bases to trimming and J lost 7 bases, with 10 bases between them. Per the germline V gene, CDR1 is LGHNA and CDR2 is YSLEER.

The chain links TRBV6-2 or TRBV6-3 to TRBJ2-1; tentatively, D is TRBD2 (5 bases). Trimming removed 3 bases at V and 3 bases at J, with 12 bases between. CDR3 length equals 15 residues. Germline V CDR1 and CDR2: MNHEY, SVGEGT. CDR3 bases: TGTGCCAGCAGTTATTCCCTAGCCTACTACAATGAGCAGTTCTTC. It yields the protein CASSYSLAYYNEQFF.

Turning to this clonotype: A junction end diverges from the germline sequence, so it may reflect a read error. The chain combines TRBV10-3 with TRBJ1-5; 8 bases line up with TRBD1. The CDR3 consists of 16 residues. Germline V lookup: CDR1 ENHRY, CDR2 SYGVKD. In DNA form, the CDR3 reads TGTGCCATCAGTGAGGTGGGACAGGAGATCAATCGGCCCCAGCATTTT. Protein sequence: CAISEVGQEINRPQHF.

The chain is built from TRBV6-6 and TRBJ2-1; D remains ambiguous. This CDR3 is 11 amino acids long. The germline V gene encodes CDR1 MNHNY and CDR2 SVGAGI (reference sequence). With 7 bases removed from V and 7 bases from J, the gap between germline ends came to 8 bases. The CDR3 sequence: CASTGRNEQFF. The CDR3 DNA is TGTGCCAGCACCGGACGGAATGAGCAGTTCTTC.

The chain combines TRBV28 with TRBJ2-1; TRBD2 aligns across 8 bases. The CDR3 loop spans 17 amino acids. Germline V gene sequence: CDR1 MDHEN, CDR2 SYDVKM. The trim removed 4 bases at V and 2 bases at J, leaving 10 bases unmatched. The CDR3 reads CASSSLVVAGPYNEQFF. CDR3 nucleotides: TGTGCCAGCAGTTCCCTCGTAGTAGCGGGGCCCTACAATGAGCAGTTCTTC.

This chain connects TRBV24-1 to TRBJ2-1; 11 positions agree with TRBD2. CDR3 length: 15 amino acids. Unmatched junction bases numbered 9, after V lost 9 bases and J lost 6 bases. Germline loops: CDR1 KGHDR, CDR2 SFDVKD. Here the CDR3 reads CATGHTGTSGNEQFF. CDR3 DNA sequence: TGTGCCACCGGACATACCGGGACTAGCGGCAATGAGCAGTTCTTC.

A remark on this clonotype: One junction end does not reproduce the germline sequence, and a read error may be involved. The V and J genes are TRBV20-1 and TRBJ2-1; 10 bases are shared with TRBD2. This CDR3 has 15 amino acids. Germline assignment: CDR1 DFQATT and CDR2 SNEGSKA (reference sequence). CDR3 sequence: CSAGDIASGSCEQFF. Written as DNA, the CDR3 is TGCAGTGCTGGAGATATCGCTAGCGGGAGTTGTGAGCAGTTCTTC.

This clonotype turned up a few times. The rearrangement uses TRBV10-3 and TRBJ2-3; D possibly corresponds to TRBD1 (6 bases). The germline V gene encodes CDR1 ENHRY and CDR2 SYGVKD. The CDR3 is 13 residues long. Trimming left V 5 bases short and J 4 bases short, with 10 bases between. The DNA of the CDR3 is TGTGCCATCAGTAACGGACAGTCAGATACGCAGTATTTT. Its translation is CAISNGQSDTQYF.

The rearrangement joins TRBV30 to TRBJ1-5; maybe TRBD1 (5 bases). Looked up from germline, CDR1 is GTSNPN and CDR2 is SVGIG (reference sequence). The CDR3 sequence is 13 residues long. V lost 0 bases to trimming and J lost 6 bases, with 9 bases between them. This CDR3 is CAWSVSRVQPQHF. DNA of the CDR3: TGTGCCTGGAGTGTGTCCAGGGTTCAGCCCCAGCATTTT. Supplemented by reference TRBV30 and TRBJ1-5, the full variable domain reads SQTIHQWPATLVQPVGSPLSLECTVEGTSNPNLYWYRQAAGRGLQLLFYSVGIGQISSEVPQNLSASRPQDRQFILSSKKLLLSDSGFYLCAWSVSRVQPQHFGDGTRLSIL.

This clonotype was seen a handful of times. The rearrangement joins TRBV10-3 to TRBJ2-1, with a tentative D call TRBD1 (5 bases). Germline V gene sequence: CDR1 ENHRY, CDR2 SYGVKD. Trimming removed 0 bases from V and 3 bases from J, with 9 bases in between. The CDR3 has 15 residues. The CDR3 sequence is CAISESSGFYNEQFF. DNA for the CDR3: TGTGCCATCAGTGAGTCTTCAGGGTTCTACAATGAGCAGTTCTTC.

This clonotype was counted at least ten times. The chain is built from TRBV10-3 and TRBJ2-6, with 7 nucleotides matching TRBD1. Per germline, CDR1 ENHRY and CDR2 SYGVKD. The CDR3 extends over 21 amino acids. The V segment lost 3 bases and the J segment 1 base; nucleotides outside the gene matches: 18. The CDR3 DNA reads as TGTGCCATCAGTGATCCAACAGGGGAGTTGTCGTTTCCATCTGGGGCCAACGTCCTGACTTTC. It is translated as CAISDPTGELSFPSGANVLTF.

This clonotype has just a few counts. The V call is TRBV4-3, the J call TRBJ2-1; TRBD2 agrees at 13 bases. Germline V gene sequence: CDR1 LGHNA, CDR2 YSLEER. This CDR3 has 17 residues. The V segment lost 4 bases and the J segment 9 bases; nucleotides outside the gene matches: 12. For the CDR3, the DNA is TGCGCCAGCAGCCTAGGGACTAGCGGGATCGTGTATCGTGAGCAGTTCTTC. Amino acid sequence: CASSLGTSGIVYREQFF.

The gene calls are TRBV18 and TRBJ2-3; 7 bases agree with TRBD2. The V segment lost 8 bases and the J segment 2 bases; nucleotides outside the gene matches: 7. Germline V gene lookup returns CDR1 KGHSH and CDR2 LQKENI. The CDR3 has 14 amino acids. This chain's CDR3 is CASPGGGATDTQYF. The CDR3 region has the DNA TGTGCCAGCCCAGGCGGGGGAGCCACAGATACGCAGTATTTT.

J is TRBJ2-5 and V is TRBV28, with TRBD1 matching over 8 bases. Trimming took 3 bases from V and 11 from J; bases not matched to a gene: 14. CDR3 length: 15 residues. Germline lookup yields CDR1 MDHEN and CDR2 SYDVKM. The chain's CDR3 is CASSFMAGGSGEQYF. The DNA of the CDR3 is TGTGCCAGCAGTTTTATGGCAGGGGGCTCGGGTGAGCAGTACTTC.

In its sample, this clonotype was seen a few times. The chain carries TRBV7-8 and TRBJ2-1; D is unresolved. The tail of the sequence fits TRBJ2-7 better, so the J call may be wrong. Germline CDR1 and CDR2: SGHVS and FQNEAQ. The CDR3 is 13 residues long. CDR3 residues: CASSKYSYNEQYF. For the CDR3, the DNA is TGTGCCAGCAGCAAATACAGTTACAATGAGCAGTACTTC.

The V and J genes are TRBV12-3 or TRBV12-4 and TRBJ2-2, with 8 bases fitting TRBD2. Trimming removed 7 bases from V and 6 bases from J; junction bases left unmatched: 10. This CDR3 is 15 amino acids long. Here the CDR3 reads CASTWSGRWSGELFF. Here the CDR3 DNA reads TGTGCCAGCACCTGGAGCGGGAGATGGTCCGGGGAGCTGTTTTTT.

Notes on this clonotype: A much larger clone lies one base from this, so it may be a read error. V is TRBV2 and J is TRBJ2-3; 7 bases line up with TRBD2. The length of the CDR3 is 13 residues. Looked up from germline, CDR1 is SNHLY and CDR2 is FYNNEI. Here the CDR3 reads CSLAEGPTDTQYF. CDR3 sequence (DNA): TGTTCCCTAGCGGAAGGGCCTACAGATACGCAGTATTTT.

This clonotype occurred a few times. The J gene is TRBJ1-2, the V gene TRBV20-1; no clear D. V gave up 6 bases and J gave up 8 bases, with 16 bases separating them. Germline-derived CDR1 and CDR2 are DFQATT and SNEGSKA (reference sequence). The CDR3 has 12 amino acids. Here the CDR3 reads CSATRPGWGYTF. The CDR3 DNA follows: TGCAGTGCGACCCGGCCGGGCTGGGGCTACACCTTC.

The gene calls are TRBV4-2 and TRBJ2-7; a possible D gene is TRBD2 (6 bases). V was clipped by 0 bases and J by 2 bases, with 11 bases between them. This CDR3 has 15 residues. Germline CDR1 is LGHNA and CDR2 is YNFKEQ. The CDR3 protein is CASSQERRATYEQYF. In DNA form, the CDR3 reads TGTGCCAGCAGCCAAGAGAGGAGGGCTACCTACGAGCAGTACTTC.

The table lists this clonotype with many counts. This sequence joins TRBV29-1 and TRBJ2-1; 8 positions agree with TRBD2. Germline CDR1 is SQVTM and CDR2 is ANQGSEA. The V gene end was trimmed by 7 bases and the J gene end by 5 bases; junction bases not matched to a gene: 10. The CDR3 spans 14 residues. CDR3 in amino acids: CSGDTSGDHNEQFF. The DNA for the CDR3 is TGCAGCGGGGATACTAGCGGAGATCACAATGAGCAGTTCTTC.

In this sample, this clonotype turned up a few times. The chain recombines TRBV29-1 with TRBJ2-3; TRBD2 aligns across 11 bases. V was pared by 6 bases and J by 5 bases, with 7 bases of the junction left unmatched. The CDR3 runs 14 residues. Germline loops: CDR1 SQVTM, CDR2 ANQGSEA. The CDR3 DNA reads TGCAGCGTATTAGCGGGAGGGGGCGGAGATACGCAGTATTTT. Protein product: CSVLAGGGGDTQYF.

The V gene is TRBV11-2, the J gene TRBJ2-2; D is unclear. The V end lost 5 bases, the J end lost 0 bases, and 10 bases lay between the germline ends. The CDR3 loop spans 15 amino acids. From germline, CDR1 is SGHAT and CDR2 FQNNGV. The CDR3 nucleotides are TGTGCCAGCAGCGCTAGTATGGCGAACACCGGGGAGCTGTTTTTT. As protein: CASSASMANTGELFF. The variable domain in full, completed from reference TRBV11-2 and TRBJ2-2, reads EAGVAQSPRYKIIEKRQSVAFWCNPISGHATLYWYQQILGQGPKLLIQFQNNGVVDDSQLPKDRFSAERLKGVDSTLKIQPAKLEDSAVYLCASSASMANTGELFFGEGSRLTVL.

In its sample, this clonotype was seen a few times. The V gene is TRBV7-9, the J gene TRBJ2-5; 10 bases map to TRBD1. Germline CDR1 SEHNR, CDR2 FQNEAQ (reference sequence). The J segment lost 3 bases and the V segment lost 6 bases, leaving 4 bases of the junction unmatched. The CDR3 has 14 residues. The CDR3 sequence: CASRKGTGEETQYF. DNA for the CDR3: TGTGCCAGCAGAAAAGGGACAGGGGAAGAGACCCAGTACTTC. Looking up the rest from reference TRBV7-9 and TRBJ2-5 gives the full variable domain: DTGVSQNPRHKITKRGQNVTFRCDPISEHNRLYWYRQTLGQGPEFLTYFQNEAQLEKSRLLSDRFSAERPKGSFSTLEIQRTEQGDSAMYLCASRKGTGEETQYFGPGTRLLVL.

The V and J genes are TRBV7-2 and TRBJ2-1; no reliable D call. Trimming cost V 5 bases and J 10 bases, with 12 bases left between them. The V gene's germline CDR1 is SGHTA and CDR2 FQGNSA. This CDR3 spans 12 amino acids. In DNA form, the CDR3 reads TGTGCCAGCAGCCCCCCGACTGAAGAGCAGTTCTTC. As protein: CASSPPTEEQFF.

This clonotype was detected only a few times. The chain combines TRBV25-1 with TRBJ1-5; no definite D call. This CDR3 is built from 14 residues. Germline V gene lookup returns CDR1 MGHDK and CDR2 SYGVNS. With 3 bases removed from V and 6 bases from J, the gap between germline ends came to 12 bases. As DNA, the CDR3 is TGTGCCAGCAGTGAGGGTTTACGAAGTCAGCCCCAGCATTTT. This translates into CASSEGLRSQPQHF.

The rearrangement joins TRBV20-1 to TRBJ2-5; D assignment may be TRBD1 or TRBD2 (5 bases each). The DNA end is more similar to TRBJ2-7, so the J call may be wrong. This CDR3 spans 14 amino acids. CDR1 is DFQATT, CDR2 SNEGSKA, per germline (reference sequence). CDR3 residues: CSALSGLGEHEQYF. The CDR3 DNA is TGCAGTGCCCTCAGCGGTCTAGGGGAACACGAGCAGTACTTC.

CDR3 DNA: TGTGCCAGCAGTTTTTTGGCTAGCGGGAGTGGGTACGAGCAGTACTTC. It translates to CASSFLASGSGYEQYF. The chain has TRBV28 and TRBJ2-7, with 10 bases fitting TRBD2. The CDR3 spans 16 residues. CDR1 and CDR2 (germline): MDHEN, SYDVKM. V was clipped by 3 bases and J by 4 bases; unmatched bases: 9.

The chain combines TRBV11-2 with TRBJ2-1; maybe TRBD2 (6 bases). CDR3 size: 16 residues. The germline CDR1 and CDR2 sequences are SGHAT and FQNNGV. V lost 2 bases and J lost 1, with 12 bases in between. The DNA for the CDR3 is TGTGCCAGCAGCTTACTTGGAGGGAAATCCTACAATGAGCAGTTCTTC. Translation gives CASSLLGGKSYNEQFF.